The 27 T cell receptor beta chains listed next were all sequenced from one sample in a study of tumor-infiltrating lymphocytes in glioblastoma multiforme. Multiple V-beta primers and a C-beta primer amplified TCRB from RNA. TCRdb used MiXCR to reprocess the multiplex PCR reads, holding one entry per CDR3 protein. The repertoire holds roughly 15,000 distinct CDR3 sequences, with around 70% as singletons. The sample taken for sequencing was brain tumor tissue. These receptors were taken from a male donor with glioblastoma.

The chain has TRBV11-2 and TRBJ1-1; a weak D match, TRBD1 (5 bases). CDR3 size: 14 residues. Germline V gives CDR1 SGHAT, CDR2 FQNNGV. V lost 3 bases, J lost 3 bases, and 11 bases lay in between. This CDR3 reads CASSFRGGDTEAFF. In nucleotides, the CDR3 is TGTGCCAGCAGCTTTCGGGGGGGGGACACTGAAGCTTTCTTT.

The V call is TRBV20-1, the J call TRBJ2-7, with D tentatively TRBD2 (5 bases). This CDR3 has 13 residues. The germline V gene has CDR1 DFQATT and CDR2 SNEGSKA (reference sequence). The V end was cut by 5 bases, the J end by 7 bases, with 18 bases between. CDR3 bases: TGCAGTGCTCCCATCCGAACCGGGGAGGAGCAGTACTTC. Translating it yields CSAPIRTGEEQYF.

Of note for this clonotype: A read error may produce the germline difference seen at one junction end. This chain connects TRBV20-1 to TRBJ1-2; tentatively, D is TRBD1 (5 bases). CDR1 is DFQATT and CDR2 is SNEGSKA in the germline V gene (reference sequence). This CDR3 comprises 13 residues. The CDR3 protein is CSARDSPGYGHTF. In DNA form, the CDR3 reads TGCAGTGCTAGAGATTCACCAGGGTATGGCCACACCTTC.

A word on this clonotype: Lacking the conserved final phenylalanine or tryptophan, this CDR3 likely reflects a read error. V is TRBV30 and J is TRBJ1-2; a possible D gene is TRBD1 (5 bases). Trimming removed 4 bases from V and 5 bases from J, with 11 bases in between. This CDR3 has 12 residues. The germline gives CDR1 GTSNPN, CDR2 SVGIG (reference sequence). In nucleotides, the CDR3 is TGTGCCTGGAAAAGGGGATCGTATGGCTACACCGTC. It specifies CAWKRGSYGYTV.

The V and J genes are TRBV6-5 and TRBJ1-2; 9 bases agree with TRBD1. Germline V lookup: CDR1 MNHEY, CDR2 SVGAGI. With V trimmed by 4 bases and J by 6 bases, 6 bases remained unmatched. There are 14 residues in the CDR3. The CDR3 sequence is CASSLGQGLHGYTF. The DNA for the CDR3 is TGTGCCAGCAGTTTGGGACAGGGACTTCATGGCTACACCTTC.

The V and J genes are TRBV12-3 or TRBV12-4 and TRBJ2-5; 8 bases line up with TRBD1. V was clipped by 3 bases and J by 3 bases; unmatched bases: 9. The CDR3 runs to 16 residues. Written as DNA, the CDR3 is TGTGCCAGCAGTTTTACCGGGACAGGAGGGGAAGAGACCCAGTACTTC. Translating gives CASSFTGTGGEETQYF.

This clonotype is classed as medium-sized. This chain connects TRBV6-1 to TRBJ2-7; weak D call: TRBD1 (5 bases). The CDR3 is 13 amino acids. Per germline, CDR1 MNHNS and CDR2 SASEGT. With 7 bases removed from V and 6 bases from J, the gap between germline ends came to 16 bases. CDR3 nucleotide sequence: TGTGCCAGCACTCGGGCAGGGCGGTCCGAGCAGTACTTC. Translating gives CASTRAGRSEQYF.

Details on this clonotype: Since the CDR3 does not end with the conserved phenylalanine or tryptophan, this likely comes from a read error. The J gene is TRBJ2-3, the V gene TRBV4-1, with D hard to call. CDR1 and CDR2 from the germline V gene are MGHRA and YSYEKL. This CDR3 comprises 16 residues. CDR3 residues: CTSSQDTQDFADTQYI. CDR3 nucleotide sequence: TGCACCAGCAGCCAAGATACTCAAGACTTCGCAGATACGCAGTATATT.

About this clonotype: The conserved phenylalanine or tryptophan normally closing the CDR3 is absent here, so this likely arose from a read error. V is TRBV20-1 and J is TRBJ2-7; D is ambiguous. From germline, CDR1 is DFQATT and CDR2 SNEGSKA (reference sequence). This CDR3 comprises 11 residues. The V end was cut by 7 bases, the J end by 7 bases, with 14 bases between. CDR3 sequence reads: CSDHSLYEQYS. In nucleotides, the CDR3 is TGCAGTGATCATAGCTTATATGAGCAGTACTCC.

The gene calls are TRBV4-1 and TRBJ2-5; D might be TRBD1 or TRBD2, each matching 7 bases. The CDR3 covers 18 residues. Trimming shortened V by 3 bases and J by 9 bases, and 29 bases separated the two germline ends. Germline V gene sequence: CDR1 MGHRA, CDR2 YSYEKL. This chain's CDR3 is CASSHTFGGVGGREAQYF. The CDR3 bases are TGCGCCAGCAGCCACACGTTCGGGGGAGTAGGGGGCCGGGAGGCCCAGTACTTC.

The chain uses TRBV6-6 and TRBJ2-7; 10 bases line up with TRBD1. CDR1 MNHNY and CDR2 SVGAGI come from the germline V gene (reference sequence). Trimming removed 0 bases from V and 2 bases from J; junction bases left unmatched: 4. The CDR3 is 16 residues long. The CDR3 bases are TGTGCCAGCAGTTACTCGAGAGGACAGGGGGCCTACGAGCAGTACTTC. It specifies CASSYSRGQGAYEQYF.

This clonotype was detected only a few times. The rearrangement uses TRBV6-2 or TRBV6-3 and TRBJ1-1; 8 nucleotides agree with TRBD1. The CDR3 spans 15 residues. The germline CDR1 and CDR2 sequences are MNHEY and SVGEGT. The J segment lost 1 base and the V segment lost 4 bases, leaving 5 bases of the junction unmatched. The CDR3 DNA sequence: TGTGCCAGCAGTTCGGGGACAGGATCGAACACTGAAGCTTTCTTT. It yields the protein CASSSGTGSNTEAFF.

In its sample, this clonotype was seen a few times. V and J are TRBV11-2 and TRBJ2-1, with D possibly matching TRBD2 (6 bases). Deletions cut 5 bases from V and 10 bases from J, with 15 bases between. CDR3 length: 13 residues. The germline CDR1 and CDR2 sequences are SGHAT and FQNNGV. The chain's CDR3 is CASSPTSLGEQFF. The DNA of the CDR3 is TGTGCCAGCAGCCCAACTAGCCTGGGGGAGCAGTTCTTC.

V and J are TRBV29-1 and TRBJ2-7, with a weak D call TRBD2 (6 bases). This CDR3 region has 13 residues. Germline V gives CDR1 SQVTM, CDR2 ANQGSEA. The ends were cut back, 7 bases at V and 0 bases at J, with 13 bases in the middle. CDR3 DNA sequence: TGCAGCGGTACCGGGACTTACTCCTACGAGCAGTACTTC. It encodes CSGTGTYSYEQYF.

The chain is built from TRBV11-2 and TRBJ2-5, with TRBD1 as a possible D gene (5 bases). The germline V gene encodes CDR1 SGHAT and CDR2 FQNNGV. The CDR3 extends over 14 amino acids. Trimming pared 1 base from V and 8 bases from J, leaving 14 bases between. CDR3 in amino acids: CASSLVVLGHTQYF. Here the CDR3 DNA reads TGTGCCAGCAGCTTAGTAGTTTTGGGGCACACCCAGTACTTC.

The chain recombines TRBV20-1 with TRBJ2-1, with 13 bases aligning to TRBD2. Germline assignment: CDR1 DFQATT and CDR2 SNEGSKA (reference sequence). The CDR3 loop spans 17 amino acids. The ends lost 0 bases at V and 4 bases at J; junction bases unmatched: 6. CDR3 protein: CSARDQTSGRLYNEQFF. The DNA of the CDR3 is TGCAGTGCTAGAGATCAGACTAGCGGGAGGTTATACAATGAGCAGTTCTTC.

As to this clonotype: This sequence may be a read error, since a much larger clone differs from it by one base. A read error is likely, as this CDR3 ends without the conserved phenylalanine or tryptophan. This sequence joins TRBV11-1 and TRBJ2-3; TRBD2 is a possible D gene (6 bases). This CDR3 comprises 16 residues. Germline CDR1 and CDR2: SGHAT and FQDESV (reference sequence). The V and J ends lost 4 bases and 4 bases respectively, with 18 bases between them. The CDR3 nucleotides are TGTGCCAGCAGCTCGTTTGGTGGAGGGGTCTCAGATACGCAGTATCTT. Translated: CASSSFGGGVSDTQYL.

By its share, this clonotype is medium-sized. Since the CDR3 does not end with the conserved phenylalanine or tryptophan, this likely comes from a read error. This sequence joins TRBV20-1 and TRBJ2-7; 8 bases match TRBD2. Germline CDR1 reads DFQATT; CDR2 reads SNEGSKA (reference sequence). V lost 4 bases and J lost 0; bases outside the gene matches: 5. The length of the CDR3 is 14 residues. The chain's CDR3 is CSAIQLAGSYEQYS. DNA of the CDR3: TGCAGTGCTATTCAGCTAGCGGGCTCCTACGAGCAGTACTCC.

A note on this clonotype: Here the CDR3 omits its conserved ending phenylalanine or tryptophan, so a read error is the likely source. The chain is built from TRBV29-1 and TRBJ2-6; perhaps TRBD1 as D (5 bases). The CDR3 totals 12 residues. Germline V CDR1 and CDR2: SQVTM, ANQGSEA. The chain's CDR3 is CSIHSGANVLTL. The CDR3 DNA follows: TGCAGCATCCACTCTGGGGCAAACGTCCTGACTCTC.

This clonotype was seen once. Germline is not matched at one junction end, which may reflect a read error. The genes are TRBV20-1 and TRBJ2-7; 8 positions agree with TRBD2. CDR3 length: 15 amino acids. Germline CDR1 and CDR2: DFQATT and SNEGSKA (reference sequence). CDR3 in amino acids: CSARAGGPRDDDQYF. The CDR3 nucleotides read TGCAGTGCTAGAGCGGGAGGGCCAAGGGACGACGACCAGTACTTC.

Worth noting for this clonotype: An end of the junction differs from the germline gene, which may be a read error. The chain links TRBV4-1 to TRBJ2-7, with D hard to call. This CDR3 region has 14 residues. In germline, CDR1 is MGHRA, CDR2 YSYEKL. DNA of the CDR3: TGCGCCAACAGCCAAGAAGCAGGATACTGGGAGCAGTACTTC. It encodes CANSQEAGYWEQYF.

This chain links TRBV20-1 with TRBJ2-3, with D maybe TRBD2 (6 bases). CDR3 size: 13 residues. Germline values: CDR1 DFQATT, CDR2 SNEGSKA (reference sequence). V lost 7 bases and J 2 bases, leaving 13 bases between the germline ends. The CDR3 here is CSGDLAITDTQYF. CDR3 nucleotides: TGCAGTGGGGACTTAGCCATCACAGATACGCAGTATTTT.

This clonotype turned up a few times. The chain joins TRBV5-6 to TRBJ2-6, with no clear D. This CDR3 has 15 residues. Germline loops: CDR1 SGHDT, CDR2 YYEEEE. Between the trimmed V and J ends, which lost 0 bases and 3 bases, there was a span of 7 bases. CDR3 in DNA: TGTGCCAGCAGCTTGGACAGATTTGGGGCCAACGTCCTGACTTTC. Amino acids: CASSLDRFGANVLTF. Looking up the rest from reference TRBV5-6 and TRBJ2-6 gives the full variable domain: DAGVTQSPTHLIKTRGQQVTLRCSPKSGHDTVSWYQQALGQGPQFIFQYYEEEERQRGNFPDRFSGHQFPNYSSELNVNALLLGDSALYLCASSLDRFGANVLTFGAGSRLTVL.

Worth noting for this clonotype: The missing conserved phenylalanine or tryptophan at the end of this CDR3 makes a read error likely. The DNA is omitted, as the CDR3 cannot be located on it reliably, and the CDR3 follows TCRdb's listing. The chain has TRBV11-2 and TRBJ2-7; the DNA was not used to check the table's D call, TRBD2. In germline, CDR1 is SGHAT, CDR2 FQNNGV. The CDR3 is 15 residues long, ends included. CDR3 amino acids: CASSLSSLALYEKYL.

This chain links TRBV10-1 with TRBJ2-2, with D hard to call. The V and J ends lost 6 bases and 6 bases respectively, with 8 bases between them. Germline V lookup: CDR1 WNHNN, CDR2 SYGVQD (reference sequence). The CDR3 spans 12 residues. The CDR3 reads CASSALSGELFF. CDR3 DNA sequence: TGCGCCAGCAGCGCTCTCTCCGGGGAGCTGTTTTTT.

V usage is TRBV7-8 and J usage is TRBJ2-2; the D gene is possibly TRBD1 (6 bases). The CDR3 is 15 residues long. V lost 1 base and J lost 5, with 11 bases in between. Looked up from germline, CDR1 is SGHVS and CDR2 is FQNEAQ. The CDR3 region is CASSLGTALTGELFF. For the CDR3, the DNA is TGTGCCAGCAGCTTAGGGACAGCCCTTACCGGGGAGCTGTTTTTT.

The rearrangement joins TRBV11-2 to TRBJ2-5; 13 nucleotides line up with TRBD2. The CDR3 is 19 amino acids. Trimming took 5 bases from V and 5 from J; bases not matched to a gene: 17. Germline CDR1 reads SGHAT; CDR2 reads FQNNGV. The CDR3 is CASSRKGLAGLGARETQYF. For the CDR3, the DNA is TGTGCCAGCAGCCGCAAGGGACTAGCGGGATTAGGGGCGCGGGAGACCCAGTACTTC. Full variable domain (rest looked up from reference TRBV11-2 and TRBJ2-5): EAGVAQSPRYKIIEKRQSVAFWCNPISGHATLYWYQQILGQGPKLLIQFQNNGVVDDSQLPKDRFSAERLKGVDSTLKIQPAKLEDSAVYLCASSRKGLAGLGARETQYFGPGTRLLVL.